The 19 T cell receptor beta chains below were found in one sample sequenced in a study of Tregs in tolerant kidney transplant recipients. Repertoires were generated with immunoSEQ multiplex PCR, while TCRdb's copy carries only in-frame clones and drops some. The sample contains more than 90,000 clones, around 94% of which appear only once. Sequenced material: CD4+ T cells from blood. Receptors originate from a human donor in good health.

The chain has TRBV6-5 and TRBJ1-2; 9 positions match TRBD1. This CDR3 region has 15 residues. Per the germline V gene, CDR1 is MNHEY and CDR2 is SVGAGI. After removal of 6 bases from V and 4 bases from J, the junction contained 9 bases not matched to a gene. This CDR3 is CASRDRDRDFYGYTF. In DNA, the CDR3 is TGTGCCAGCAGGGACCGGGACAGGGATTTCTATGGCTACACCTTC.

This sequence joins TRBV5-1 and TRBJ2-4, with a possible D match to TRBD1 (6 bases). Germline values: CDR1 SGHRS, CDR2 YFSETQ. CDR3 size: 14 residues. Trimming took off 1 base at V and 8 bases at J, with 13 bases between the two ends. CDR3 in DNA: TGCGCCAGCAGCTTGACAGGGTCGAGGGACATTCAGTACTTC. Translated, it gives CASSLTGSRDIQYF.

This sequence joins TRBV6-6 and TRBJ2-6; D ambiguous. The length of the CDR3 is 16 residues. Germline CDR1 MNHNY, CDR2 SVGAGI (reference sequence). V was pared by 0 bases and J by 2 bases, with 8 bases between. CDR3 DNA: TGTGCCAGCAGTTACTCGAGAGACACTGGGGCCAACGTCCTGACTTTC. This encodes CASSYSRDTGANVLTF.

The CDR3, as DNA: TGTGCCAGCAGCTTAACCCCTAAAGAGAACACTGAAGCTTTCTTT. It encodes CASSLTPKENTEAFF. This chain links TRBV7-3 with TRBJ1-1; D call uncertain. Between the trimmed V and J ends, which lost 0 bases and 1 base, there was a span of 9 bases. This CDR3 has 15 residues. Germline V gene sequence: CDR1 SGHTA, CDR2 FQGTGA. The variable domain in full, with the rest retrieved from reference TRBV7-3 and TRBJ1-1, is GAGVSQTPSNKVTEKGKYVELRCDPISGHTALYWYRQSLGQGPEFLIYFQGTGAADDSGLPNDRFFAVRPEGSVSTLKIQRTERGDSAVYLCASSLTPKENTEAFFGQGTRLTVV.

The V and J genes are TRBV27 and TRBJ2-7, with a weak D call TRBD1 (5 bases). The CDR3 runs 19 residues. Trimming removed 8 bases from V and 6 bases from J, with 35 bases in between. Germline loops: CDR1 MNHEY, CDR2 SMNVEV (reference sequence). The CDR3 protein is CASEQFGAGDLFSLSEQYF. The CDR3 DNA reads TGTGCCAGCGAGCAGTTTGGGGCTGGCGACTTATTCAGTCTCTCCGAGCAGTACTTC.

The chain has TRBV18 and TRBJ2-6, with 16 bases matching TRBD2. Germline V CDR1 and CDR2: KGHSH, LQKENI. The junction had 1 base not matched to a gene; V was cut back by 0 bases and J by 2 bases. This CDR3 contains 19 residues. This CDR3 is CASSPPGLAGGPGANVLTF. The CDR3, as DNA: TGTGCCAGCTCACCACCGGGACTAGCGGGAGGGCCTGGGGCCAACGTCCTGACTTTC.

CDR3 in DNA: TGTGCCAGCAGTACCAGGACAGTGAACACTGAAGCTTTCTTT. Amino acid sequence: CASSTRTVNTEAFF. The V and J genes are TRBV5-5 and TRBJ1-1, with a weak D call TRBD1 (6 bases). V was pared by 5 bases and J by 0 bases, with 11 bases between. Germline V gives CDR1 SGHKS, CDR2 YYEKEE (reference sequence). The CDR3 contains 14 residues.

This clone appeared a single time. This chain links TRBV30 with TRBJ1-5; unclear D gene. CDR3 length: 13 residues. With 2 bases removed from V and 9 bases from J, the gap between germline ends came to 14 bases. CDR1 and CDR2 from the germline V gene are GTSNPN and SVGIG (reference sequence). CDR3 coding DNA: TGTGCCTGGAGTACCGCCGAACAATTGCCCCAGCATTTT. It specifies CAWSTAEQLPQHF.

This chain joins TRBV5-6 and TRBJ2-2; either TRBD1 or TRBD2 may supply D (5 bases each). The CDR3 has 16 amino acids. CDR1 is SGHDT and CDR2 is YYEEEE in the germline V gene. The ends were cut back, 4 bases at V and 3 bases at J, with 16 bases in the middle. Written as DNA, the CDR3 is TGTGCCAGCAGCGACTTGAGGGGAGAAGACACCGGGGAGCTGTTTTTT. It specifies CASSDLRGEDTGELFF.

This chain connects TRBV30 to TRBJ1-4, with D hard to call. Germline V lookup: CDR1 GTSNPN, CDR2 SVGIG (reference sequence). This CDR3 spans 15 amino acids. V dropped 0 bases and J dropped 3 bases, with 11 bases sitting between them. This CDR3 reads CAWSVGRGANEKLFF. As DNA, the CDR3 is TGTGCCTGGAGTGTAGGACGGGGAGCTAATGAAAAACTGTTTTTT.

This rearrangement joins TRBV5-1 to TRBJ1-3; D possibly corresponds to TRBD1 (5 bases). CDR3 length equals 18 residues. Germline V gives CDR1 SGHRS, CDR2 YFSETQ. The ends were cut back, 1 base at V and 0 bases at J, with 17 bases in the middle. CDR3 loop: CASSLMTASLLSGNTIYF. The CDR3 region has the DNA TGCGCCAGCAGCTTGATGACAGCGAGCCTCCTCTCTGGAAACACCATATATTTT.

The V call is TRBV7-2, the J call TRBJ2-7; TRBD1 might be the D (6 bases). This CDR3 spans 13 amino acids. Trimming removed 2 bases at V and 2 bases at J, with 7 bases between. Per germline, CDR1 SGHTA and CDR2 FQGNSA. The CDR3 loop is CASSLRTAYEQYF. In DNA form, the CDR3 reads TGTGCCAGCAGCTTAAGGACAGCCTACGAGCAGTACTTC.

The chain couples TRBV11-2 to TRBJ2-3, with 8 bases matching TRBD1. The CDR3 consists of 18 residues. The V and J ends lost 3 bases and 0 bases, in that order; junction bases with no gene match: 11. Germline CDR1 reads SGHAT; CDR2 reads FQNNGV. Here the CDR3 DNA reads TGTGCCAGCAGCTTGGGACAGGTCCCCCAATCTAGCACAGATACGCAGTATTTT. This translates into CASSLGQVPQSSTDTQYF.

The CDR3 sequence is CASSDSLAGGTDTQYF. The CDR3 nucleotides read TGTGCCAGCAGTGACTCTCTAGCGGGGGGCACAGATACGCAGTATTTT. V usage is TRBV6-4 and J usage is TRBJ2-3, with 10 positions matching TRBD2. This CDR3 spans 16 amino acids. CDR1 and CDR2 (germline): MRHNA, SNTAGT. With V trimmed by 0 bases and J by 1 base, 1 base remained unmatched.

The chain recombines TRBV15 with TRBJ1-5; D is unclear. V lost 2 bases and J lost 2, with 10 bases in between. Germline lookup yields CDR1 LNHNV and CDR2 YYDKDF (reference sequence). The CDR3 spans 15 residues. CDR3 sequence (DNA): TGTGCCACCAGCAGATCCCATCAGGGCAATCAGCCCCAGCATTTT. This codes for CATSRSHQGNQPQHF.

The CDR3 loop is CASSDGQGRPEAFF. The DNA for the CDR3 is TGTGCCAGCAGTGATGGACAGGGTAGACCTGAAGCTTTCTTT. The chain links TRBV6-1 to TRBJ1-1, with 8 bases lining up with TRBD1. Germline V gene lookup returns CDR1 MNHNS and CDR2 SASEGT. Trimming took 3 bases from V and 6 from J; bases not matched to a gene: 6. The CDR3 has 14 residues.

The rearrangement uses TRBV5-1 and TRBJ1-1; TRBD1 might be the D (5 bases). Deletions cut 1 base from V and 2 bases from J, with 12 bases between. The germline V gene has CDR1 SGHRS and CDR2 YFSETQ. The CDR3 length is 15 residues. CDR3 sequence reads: CASSLWRDPNTEAFF. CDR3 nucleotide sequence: TGCGCCAGCAGCTTGTGGCGGGACCCAAACACTGAAGCTTTCTTT.

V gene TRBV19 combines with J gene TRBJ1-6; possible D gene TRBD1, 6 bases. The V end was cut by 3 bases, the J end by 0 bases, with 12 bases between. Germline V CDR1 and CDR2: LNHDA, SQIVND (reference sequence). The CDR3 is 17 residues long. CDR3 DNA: TGTGCCAGTAGTATCAGCCAGGGGAGCTCCTATAATTCACCCCTCCACTTT. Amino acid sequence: CASSISQGSSYNSPLHF.

The CDR3 loop is CASSFPKGKNTGELFF. The CDR3 DNA sequence: TGTGCCAGCAGCTTTCCGAAGGGGAAGAACACCGGGGAGCTGTTTTTT. The rearrangement joins TRBV7-9 to TRBJ2-2; D possibly corresponds to TRBD1 (5 bases). V was pared by 3 bases and J by 1 base, with 12 bases between. This CDR3 comprises 16 residues. Germline values: CDR1 SEHNR, CDR2 FQNEAQ (reference sequence).